Only one count was recorded for the clone carrying this T cell receptor beta chain. The antigen is unknown. This entry belongs to a study of vaccination effects on CD4 cells after COVID-19. Study background: It was with roughly 11 IU/ml IL-2 and about 10 ug/ml peptides that more than 1.5 million PBMC per well were cultured.

CDR1 and CDR2 from the germline V gene are LNHDA and SQIVND (reference sequence). This CDR3 has 15 amino acids. Trimming took 5 bases from V and 4 from J; bases not matched to a gene: 2. Subsequent to 10 days of culture, CD4+ T cells were isolated. Both day 3 and day 7 saw half the medium replaced with IL-2 medium. The table came from immunoSEQ multiplex PCR; TCRdb's copy has only in-frame clones and leaves some out. Here the sample spans some 40,000 clones, approximately 74% being singletons. Study-level points and caveats: Of the vaccine-induced clones from healthy vaccinees, merely 1 of 255 recognized common cold coronaviruses as well. After vaccination, at late timepoints, clones induced by infection and by vaccine contracted markedly.

The genes are TRBV19 and TRBJ2-3, with 14 bases lining up with TRBD2. The sample in question was CD4+ T cells from PBMCs cultured without peptide, obtained before COVID-19 vaccination. The sequence came from a human donor who received a COVID-19 vaccine. The CDR3 sequence: CASSRTSGGSDTQYF. The CDR3 DNA is TGTGCCAGTAGTCGGACTAGCGGGGGGTCAGATACGCAGTATTTT.